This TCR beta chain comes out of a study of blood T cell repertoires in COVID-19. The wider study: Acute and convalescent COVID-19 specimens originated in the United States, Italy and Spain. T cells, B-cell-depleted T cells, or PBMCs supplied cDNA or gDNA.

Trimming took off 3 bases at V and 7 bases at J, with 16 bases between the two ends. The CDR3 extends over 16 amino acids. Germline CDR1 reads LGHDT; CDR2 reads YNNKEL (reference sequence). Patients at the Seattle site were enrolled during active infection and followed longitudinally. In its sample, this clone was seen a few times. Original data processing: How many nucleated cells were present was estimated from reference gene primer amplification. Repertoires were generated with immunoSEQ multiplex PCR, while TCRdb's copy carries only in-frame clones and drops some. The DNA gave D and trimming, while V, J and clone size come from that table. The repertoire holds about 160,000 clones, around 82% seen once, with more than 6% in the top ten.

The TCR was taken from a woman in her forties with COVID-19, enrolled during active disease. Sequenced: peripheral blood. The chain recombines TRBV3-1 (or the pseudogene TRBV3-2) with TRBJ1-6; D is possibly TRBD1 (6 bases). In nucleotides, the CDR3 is TGTGCCAGCAGCCACGCGGGGGCGGGTGTAAATTCACCCCTCCACTTT. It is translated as CASSHAGAGVNSPLHF.